This record concerns one T cell receptor (beta chain) sequence. This entry belongs to a study of T cells of healthy individuals. From the 5' RACE reads, TCRdb called clonotypes with MiXCR, one entry per CDR3 protein. In the table there are 65,000 to 90,000 distinct CDR3 sequences, roughly 5.1% of which are singletons. This CDR3 region has 16 residues. Trimming cost V 6 bases and J 1 base; bases outside gene matches: 9. The clonotype comes from a female donor in good health. The chain carries TRBV12-3 or TRBV12-4 and TRBJ2-5; TRBD1 agrees at 9 bases. Here the CDR3 DNA reads TGTGCCAGCAGAAATTGGGACAGGGAAGGCCAAGAGACCCAGTACTTC. As protein: CASRNWDREGQETQYF.